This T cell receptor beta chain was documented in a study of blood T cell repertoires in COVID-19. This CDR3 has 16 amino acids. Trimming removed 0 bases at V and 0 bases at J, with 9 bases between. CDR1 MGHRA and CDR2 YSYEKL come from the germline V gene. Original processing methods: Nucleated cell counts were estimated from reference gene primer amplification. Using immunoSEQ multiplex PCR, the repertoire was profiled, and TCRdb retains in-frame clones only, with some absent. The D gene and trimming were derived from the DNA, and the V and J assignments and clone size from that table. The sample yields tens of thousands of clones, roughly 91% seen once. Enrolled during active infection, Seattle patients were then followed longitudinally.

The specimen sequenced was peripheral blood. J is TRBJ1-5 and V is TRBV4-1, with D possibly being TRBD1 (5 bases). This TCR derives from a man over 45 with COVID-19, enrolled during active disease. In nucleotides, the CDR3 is TGCGCCAGCAGCCAAGATCAGGGATATAGCAATCAGCCCCAGCATTTT. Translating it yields CASSQDQGYSNQPQHF.